A single sample is the source of the 2 T cell receptor beta chains below, sequenced in a study of shared clonotypes between healthy human individuals. The method was immunoSEQ multiplex PCR; TCRdb's version includes in-frame clones alone and lacks a portion of them. The data hold 2 million to 2.5 million clones, with roughly 93% observed a single time. Sequencing input: naive CD4+ T cells from PBMCs. The subset here: CD45RA+ positively selected. The origin of the receptors is a man aged 18 to 29 in good health. Some clones in this sample may be carry-over from other donors' samples.

V usage is TRBV15 and J usage is TRBJ1-2, with TRBD1 matching 7 bases. The CDR3 runs to 16 residues. V trimming: 2 bases; J trimming: 0 bases; junction bases outside the gene matches: 6. Germline lookup yields CDR1 LNHNV and CDR2 YYDKDF (reference sequence). CDR3 loop: CATSRPGQEANYGYTF. As DNA, the CDR3 is TGTGCCACCAGCAGACCCGGACAGGAAGCTAACTATGGCTACACCTTC.

This clone was counted a single time. This chain links TRBV6-5 with TRBJ1-1, with D possibly matching TRBD1 (6 bases). Germline V gives CDR1 MNHEY, CDR2 SVGAGI. CDR3 length: 14 residues. V shed 6 bases and J shed 1 base, with 12 bases lying between them. The CDR3 reads CASSLRTENTEAFF. CDR3 nucleotide sequence: TGTGCCAGCAGCCTAAGGACAGAGAACACTGAAGCTTTCTTT.